The present T cell receptor (beta chain) was sequenced within a study of blood T cell repertoires in COVID-19. Study context: COVID-19 samples from acute and convalescent phases originated in the United States, Italy and Spain. In each case, the material was cDNA or gDNA derived from T cells, B-cell-depleted T cells, or PBMCs.

Measured with immunoSEQ multiplex PCR; TCRdb has only the in-frame clones, and not every one. The repertoire holds more than 200,000 clones, with around nine tenths as singletons. J gave up 0 bases and V 6 bases, and 5 bases lay outside the gene matches. This CDR3 has 15 residues. The V gene's germline CDR1 is LNHDA and CDR2 SQIVND (reference sequence). In terms of age and location, participants ranged from roughly 18 to 100 years and lived in about two dozen US areas. Clinical history as reported by participants underpinned cohort assignment. The sequencing input was PBMCs or T cells enriched from blood (not recorded which). This sequence joins TRBV19 and TRBJ1-3, with TRBD1 matching 7 bases. The source is a woman aged 25 to 39 with acute COVID-19. Here the CDR3 DNA reads TGTGCCAGTAGCCGACAGGGTCTCTCTGGAAACACCATATATTTT. This encodes CASSRQGLSGNTIYF.